The entry that follows covers one T cell receptor beta chain sequence. The data belong to a study of T cell changes during pregnancy in multiple sclerosis. The germline V gene has CDR1 SGHTA and CDR2 FQGNSA. Trimming at V came to 0 bases and at J to 0 bases, leaving 7 bases not matched to a gene. The CDR3 has 18 amino acids. Clones were read by immunoSEQ multiplex PCR, and TCRdb kept only the in-frame ones, dropping some. In the table there are around 59,000 clones, 90% to 95% of which are singletons. This specimen was peripheral blood, taken in the first trimester of pregnancy. The chain recombines TRBV7-2 with TRBJ2-1, with 8 bases lining up with TRBD2. The clonotype originates from a female donor with multiple sclerosis, enrolled in a pregnancy study. The CDR3 coding sequence is TGTGCCAGCAGCTTAGCTAGCCCCCTAGCGGGCTCCTACAATGAGCAGTTCTTC. It encodes CASSLASPLAGSYNEQFF.